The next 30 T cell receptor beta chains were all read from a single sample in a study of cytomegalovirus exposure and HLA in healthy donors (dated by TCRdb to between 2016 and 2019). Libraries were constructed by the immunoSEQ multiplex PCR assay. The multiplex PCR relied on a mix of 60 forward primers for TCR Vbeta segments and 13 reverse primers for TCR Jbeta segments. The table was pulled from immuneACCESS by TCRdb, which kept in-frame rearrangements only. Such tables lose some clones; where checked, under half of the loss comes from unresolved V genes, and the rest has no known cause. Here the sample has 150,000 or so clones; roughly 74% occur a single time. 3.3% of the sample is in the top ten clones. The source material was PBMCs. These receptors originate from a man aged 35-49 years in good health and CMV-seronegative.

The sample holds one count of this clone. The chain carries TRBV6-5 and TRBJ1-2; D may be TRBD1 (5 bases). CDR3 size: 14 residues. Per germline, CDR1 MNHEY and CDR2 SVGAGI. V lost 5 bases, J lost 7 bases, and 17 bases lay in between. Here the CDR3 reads CASSNQGGAGGYTF. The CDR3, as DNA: TGTGCCAGCAGTAATCAGGGAGGAGCCGGTGGCTACACCTTC.

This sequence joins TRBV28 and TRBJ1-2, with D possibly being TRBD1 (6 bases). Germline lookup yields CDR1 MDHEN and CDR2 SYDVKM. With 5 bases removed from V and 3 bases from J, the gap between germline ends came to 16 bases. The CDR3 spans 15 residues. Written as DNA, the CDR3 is TGTGCCAGCAGTGGACGTCGGGGGGCCTACTATGGCTACACCTTC. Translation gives CASSGRRGAYYGYTF.

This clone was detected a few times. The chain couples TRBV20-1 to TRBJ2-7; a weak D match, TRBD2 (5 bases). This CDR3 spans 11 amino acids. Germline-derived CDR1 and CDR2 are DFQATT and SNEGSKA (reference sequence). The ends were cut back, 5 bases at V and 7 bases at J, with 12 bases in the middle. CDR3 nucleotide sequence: TGCAGTGCTGCCCCCCGGGAAGAGCAGTACTTC. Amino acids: CSAAPREEQYF.

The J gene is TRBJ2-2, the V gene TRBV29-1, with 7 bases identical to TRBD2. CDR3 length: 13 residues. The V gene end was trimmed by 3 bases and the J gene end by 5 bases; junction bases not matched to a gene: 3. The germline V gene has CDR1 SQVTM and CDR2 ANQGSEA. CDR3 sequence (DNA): TGCAGCGTTGATTTGGGAGGGACCGGGGAGCTGTTTTTT. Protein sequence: CSVDLGGTGELFF.

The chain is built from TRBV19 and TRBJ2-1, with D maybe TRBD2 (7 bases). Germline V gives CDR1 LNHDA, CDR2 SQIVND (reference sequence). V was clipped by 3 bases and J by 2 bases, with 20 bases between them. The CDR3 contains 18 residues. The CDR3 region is CASSILGGPTLTYNEQFF. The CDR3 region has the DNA TGTGCCAGTAGTATTTTGGGGGGGCCGACCCTCACCTACAATGAGCAGTTCTTC.

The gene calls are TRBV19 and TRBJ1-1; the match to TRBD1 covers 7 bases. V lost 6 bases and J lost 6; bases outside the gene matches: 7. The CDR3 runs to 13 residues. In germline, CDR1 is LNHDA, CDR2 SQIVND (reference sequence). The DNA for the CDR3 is TGTGCCAGTAGACTTACAGGGGACGCTGAAGCTTTCTTT. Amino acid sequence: CASRLTGDAEAFF.

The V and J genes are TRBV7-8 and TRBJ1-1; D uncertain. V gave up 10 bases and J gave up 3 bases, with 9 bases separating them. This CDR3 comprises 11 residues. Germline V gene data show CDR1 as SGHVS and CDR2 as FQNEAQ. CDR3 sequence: CAIREDTEAFF. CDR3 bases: TGTGCCATCCGGGAAGACACTGAAGCTTTCTTT.

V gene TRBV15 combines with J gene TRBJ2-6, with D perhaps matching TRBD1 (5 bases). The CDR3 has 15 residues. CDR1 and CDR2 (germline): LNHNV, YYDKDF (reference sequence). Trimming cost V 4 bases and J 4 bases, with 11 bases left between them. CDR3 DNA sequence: TGTGCCACCAGCATAATAGGGGCCGGGGCCAACGTCCTGACTTTC. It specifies CATSIIGAGANVLTF. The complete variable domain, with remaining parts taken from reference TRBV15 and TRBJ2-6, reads DAMVIQNPRYQVTQFGKPVTLSCSQTLNHNVMYWYQQKSSQAPKLLFHYYDKDFNNEADTPDNFQSRRPNTSFCFLDIRSPGLGDTAMYLCATSIIGAGANVLTFGAGSRLTVL.

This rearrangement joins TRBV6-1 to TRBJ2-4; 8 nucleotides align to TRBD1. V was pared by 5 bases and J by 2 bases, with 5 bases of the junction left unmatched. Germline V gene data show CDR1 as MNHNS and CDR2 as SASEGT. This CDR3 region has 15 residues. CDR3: CASSMDRATKNIQYF. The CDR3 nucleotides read TGTGCCAGCAGTATGGACAGGGCGACCAAAAACATTCAGTACTTC.

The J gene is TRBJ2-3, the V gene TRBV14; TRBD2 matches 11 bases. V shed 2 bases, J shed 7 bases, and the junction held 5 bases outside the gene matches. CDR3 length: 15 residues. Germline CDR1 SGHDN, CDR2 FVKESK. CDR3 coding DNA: TGTGCCAGCAGCCAAAGCCTAGCGGGGGGAAATACGCAGTATTTT. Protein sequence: CASSQSLAGGNTQYF.

The CDR3 here is CASSLEPPGLPYGYTF. The CDR3 DNA sequence: TGTGCCAGCAGCTTAGAGCCCCCGGGACTACCTTATGGCTACACCTTC. The chain uses TRBV7-8 and TRBJ1-2; D may be TRBD1 (5 bases). This CDR3 has 16 amino acids. Trimming removed 1 base from V and 5 bases from J, with 17 bases in between. CDR1 is SGHVS, CDR2 FQNEAQ, per germline.

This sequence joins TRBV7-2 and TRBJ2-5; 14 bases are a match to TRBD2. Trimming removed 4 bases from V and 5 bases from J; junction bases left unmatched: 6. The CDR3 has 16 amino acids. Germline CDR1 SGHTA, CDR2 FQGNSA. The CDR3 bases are TGTGCCAGCAGCTCTGGACTAGCGGGGGGATGGGAGACCCAGTACTTC. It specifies CASSSGLAGGWETQYF.

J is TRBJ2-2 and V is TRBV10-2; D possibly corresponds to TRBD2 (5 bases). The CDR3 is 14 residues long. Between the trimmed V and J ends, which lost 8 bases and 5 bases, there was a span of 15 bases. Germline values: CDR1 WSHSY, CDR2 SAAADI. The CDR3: CASDTDSTTGELFF. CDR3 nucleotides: TGCGCCAGCGACACGGACTCGACAACCGGGGAGCTGTTTTTT.

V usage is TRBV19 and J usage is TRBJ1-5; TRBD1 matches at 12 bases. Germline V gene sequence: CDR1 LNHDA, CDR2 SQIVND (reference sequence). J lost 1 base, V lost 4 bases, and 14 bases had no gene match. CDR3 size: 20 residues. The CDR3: CASSTVWSRDRGLSNQPQHF. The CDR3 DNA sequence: TGTGCCAGTAGTACTGTATGGTCCCGGGACAGGGGGCTGAGCAATCAGCCCCAGCATTTT.

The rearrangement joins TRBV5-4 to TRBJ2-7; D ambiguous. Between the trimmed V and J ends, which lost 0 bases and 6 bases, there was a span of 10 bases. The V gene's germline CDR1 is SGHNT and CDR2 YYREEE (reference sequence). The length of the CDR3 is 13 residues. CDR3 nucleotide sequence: TGTGCCAGCAGCTTGGCTGCGCAATGCGAGCAGTACTTC. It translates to CASSLAAQCEQYF. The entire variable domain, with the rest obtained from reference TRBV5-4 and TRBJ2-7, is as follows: ETGVTQSPTHLIKTRGQQVTLRCSSQSGHNTVSWYQQALGQGPQFIFQYYREEENGRGNFPPRFSGLQFPNYSSELNVNALELDDSALYLCASSLAAQCEQYFGPGTRLTVT.

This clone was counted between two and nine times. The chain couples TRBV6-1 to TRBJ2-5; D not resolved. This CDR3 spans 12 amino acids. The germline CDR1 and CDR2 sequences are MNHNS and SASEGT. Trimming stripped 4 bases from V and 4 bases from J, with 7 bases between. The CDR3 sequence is CASSVAGETQYF. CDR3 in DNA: TGTGCCAGCAGTGTGGCTGGAGAGACCCAGTACTTC.

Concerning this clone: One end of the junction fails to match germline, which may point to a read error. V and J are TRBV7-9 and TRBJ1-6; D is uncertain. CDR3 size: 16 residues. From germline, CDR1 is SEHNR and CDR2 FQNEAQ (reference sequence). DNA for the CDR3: TGTTCCAGCAGACTCAAGGGCGCGGGTGGGAATTCACCCCTCCACTTT. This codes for CSSRLKGAGGNSPLHF.

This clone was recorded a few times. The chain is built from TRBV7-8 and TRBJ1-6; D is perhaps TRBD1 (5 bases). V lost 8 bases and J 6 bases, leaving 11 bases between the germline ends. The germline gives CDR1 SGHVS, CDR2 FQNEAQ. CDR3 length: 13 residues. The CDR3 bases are TGTGCCAGCGCGGGACGGGGTAATTCACCCCTCCACTTT. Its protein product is CASAGRGNSPLHF.

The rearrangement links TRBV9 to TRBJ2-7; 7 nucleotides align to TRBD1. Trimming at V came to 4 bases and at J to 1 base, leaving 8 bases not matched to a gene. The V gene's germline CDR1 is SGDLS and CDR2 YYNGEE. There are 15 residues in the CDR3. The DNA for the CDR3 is TGTGCCAGCAGCCCGGGACAGATGATTTCCTACGAGCAGTACTTC. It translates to CASSPGQMISYEQYF.

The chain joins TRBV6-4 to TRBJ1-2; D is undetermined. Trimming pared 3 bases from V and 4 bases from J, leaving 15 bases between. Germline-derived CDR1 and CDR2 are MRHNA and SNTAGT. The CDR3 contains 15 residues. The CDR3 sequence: CASSETPGSFYGYTF. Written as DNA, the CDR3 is TGTGCCAGCAGTGAAACTCCGGGTTCCTTCTATGGCTACACCTTC.

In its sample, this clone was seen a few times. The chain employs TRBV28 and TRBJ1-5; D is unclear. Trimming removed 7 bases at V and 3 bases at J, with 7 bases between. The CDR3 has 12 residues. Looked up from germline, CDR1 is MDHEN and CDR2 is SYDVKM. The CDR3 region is CASNEDNQPQHF. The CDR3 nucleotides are TGTGCCAGCAACGAGGACAATCAGCCCCAGCATTTT.

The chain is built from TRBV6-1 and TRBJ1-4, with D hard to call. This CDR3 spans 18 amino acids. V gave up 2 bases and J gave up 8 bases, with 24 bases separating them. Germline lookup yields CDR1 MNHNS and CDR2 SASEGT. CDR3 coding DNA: TGTGCCAGCAGTGAATTGTCGGGGTCGTTTTCCGATTGGGAAAAACTGTTTTTT. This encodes CASSELSGSFSDWEKLFF.

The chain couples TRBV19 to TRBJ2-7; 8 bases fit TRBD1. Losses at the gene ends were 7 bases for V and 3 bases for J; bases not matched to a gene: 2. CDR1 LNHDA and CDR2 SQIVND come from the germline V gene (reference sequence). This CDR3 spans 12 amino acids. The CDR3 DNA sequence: TGTGCCAGTACCGACAGGGGCTACGAGCAGTACTTC. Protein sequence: CASTDRGYEQYF.

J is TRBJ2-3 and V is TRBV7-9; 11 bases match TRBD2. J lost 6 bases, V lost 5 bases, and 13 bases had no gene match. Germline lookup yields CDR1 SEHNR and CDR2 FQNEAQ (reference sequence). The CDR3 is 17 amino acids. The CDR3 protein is CASSKSLLAGGRDTQYF. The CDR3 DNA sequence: TGTGCCAGCAGCAAATCACTCCTAGCGGGGGGTCGGGATACGCAGTATTTT.

The CDR3, as DNA: TGTGCCAGCAGTTTATTTGCAGCGGGGGGCACAGATACGCAGTATTTT. Translated, it gives CASSLFAAGGTDTQYF. The chain has TRBV28 and TRBJ2-3; 8 bases fit TRBD2. The germline CDR1 and CDR2 sequences are MDHEN and SYDVKM. The CDR3 is 16 residues long. The junction had 4 bases not matched to a gene; V was cut back by 1 base and J by 1 base.

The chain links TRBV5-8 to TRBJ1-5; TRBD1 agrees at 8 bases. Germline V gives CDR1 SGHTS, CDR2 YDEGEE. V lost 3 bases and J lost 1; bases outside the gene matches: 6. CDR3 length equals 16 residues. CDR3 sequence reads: CASSYTGGSSNQPQHF. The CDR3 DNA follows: TGTGCCAGCAGCTACACAGGGGGGTCGAGCAATCAGCCCCAGCATTTT.

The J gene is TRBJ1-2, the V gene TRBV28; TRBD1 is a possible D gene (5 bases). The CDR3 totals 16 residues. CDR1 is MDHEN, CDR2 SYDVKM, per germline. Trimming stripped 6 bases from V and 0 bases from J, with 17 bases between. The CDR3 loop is CASRFAGALANYGYTF. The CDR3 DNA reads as TGTGCCAGCAGATTCGCTGGGGCTCTAGCTAACTATGGCTACACCTTC.

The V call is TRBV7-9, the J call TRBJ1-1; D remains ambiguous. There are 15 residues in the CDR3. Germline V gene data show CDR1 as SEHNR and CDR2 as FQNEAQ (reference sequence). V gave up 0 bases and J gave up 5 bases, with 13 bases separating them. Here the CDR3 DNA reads TGTGCCAGCAGCTTAGCTGCCGCAGAGGCAACTGAAGCTTTCTTT. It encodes CASSLAAAEATEAFF.

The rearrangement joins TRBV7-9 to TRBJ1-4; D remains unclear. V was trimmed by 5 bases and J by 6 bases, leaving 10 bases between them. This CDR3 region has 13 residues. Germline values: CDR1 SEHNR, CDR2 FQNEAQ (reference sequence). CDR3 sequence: CASSPGWDEKLFF. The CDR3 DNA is TGTGCCAGCAGCCCCGGGTGGGATGAAAAACTGTTTTTT.

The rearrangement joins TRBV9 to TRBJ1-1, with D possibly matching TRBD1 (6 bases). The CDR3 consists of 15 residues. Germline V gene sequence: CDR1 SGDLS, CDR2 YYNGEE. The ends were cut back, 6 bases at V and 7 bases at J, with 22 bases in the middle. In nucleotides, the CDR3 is TGTGCCAGCAACCCTATACAGGGCCTACCACTTGAAGCTTTCTTT. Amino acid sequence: CASNPIQGLPLEAFF.